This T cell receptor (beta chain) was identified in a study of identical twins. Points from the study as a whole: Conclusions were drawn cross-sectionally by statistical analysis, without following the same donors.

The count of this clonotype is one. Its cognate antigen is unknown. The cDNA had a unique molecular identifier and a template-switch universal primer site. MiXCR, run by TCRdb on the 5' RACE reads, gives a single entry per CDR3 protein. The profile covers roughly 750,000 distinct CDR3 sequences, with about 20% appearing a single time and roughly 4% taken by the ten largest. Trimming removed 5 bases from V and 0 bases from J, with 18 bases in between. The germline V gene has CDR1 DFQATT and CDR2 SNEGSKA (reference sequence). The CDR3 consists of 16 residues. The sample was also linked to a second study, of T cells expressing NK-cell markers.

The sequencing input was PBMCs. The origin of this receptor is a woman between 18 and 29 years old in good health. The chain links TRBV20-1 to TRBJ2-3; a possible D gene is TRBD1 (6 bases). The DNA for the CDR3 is TGCAGTGCTGTTTTCTCAGGGGCGAACAGCACAGATACGCAGTATTTT. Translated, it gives CSAVFSGANSTDTQYF.